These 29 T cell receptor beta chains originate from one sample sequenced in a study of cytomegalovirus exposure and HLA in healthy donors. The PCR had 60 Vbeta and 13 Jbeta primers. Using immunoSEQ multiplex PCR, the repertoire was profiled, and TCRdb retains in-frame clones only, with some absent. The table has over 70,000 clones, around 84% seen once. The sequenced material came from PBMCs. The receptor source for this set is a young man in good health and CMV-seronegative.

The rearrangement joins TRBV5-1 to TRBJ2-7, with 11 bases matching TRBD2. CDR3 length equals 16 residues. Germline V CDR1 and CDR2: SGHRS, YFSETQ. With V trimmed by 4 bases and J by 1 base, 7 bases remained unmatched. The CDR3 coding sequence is TGCGCCAGCAGCCCCTCCGGGACTAGCGGTTCCTACGAGCAGTACTTC. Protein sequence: CASSPSGTSGSYEQYF.

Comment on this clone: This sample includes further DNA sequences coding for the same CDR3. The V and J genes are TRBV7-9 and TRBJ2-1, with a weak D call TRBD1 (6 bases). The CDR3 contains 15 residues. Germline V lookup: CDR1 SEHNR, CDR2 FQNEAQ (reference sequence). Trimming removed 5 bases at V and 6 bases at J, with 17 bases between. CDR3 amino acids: CASSPPGQGANEQFF. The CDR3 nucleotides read TGTGCCAGCAGCCCCCCGGGACAAGGGGCCAATGAGCAGTTCTTC.

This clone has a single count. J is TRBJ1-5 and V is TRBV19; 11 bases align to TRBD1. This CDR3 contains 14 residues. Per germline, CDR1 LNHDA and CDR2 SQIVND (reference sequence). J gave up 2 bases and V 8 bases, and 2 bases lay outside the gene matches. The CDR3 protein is CASGQGAGNQPQHF. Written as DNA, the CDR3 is TGTGCCAGTGGACAGGGGGCTGGCAATCAGCCCCAGCATTTT.

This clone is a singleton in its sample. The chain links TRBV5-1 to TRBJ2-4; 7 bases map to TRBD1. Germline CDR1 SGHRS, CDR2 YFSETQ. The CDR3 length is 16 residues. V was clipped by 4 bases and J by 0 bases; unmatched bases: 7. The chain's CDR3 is CASSPGQSLAKNIQYF. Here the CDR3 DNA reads TGCGCCAGCAGCCCGGGACAGAGTTTAGCCAAAAACATTCAGTACTTC.

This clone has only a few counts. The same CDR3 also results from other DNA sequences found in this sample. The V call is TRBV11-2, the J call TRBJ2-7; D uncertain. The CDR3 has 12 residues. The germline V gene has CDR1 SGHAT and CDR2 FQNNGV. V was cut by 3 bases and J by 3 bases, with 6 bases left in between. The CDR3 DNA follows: TGTGCCAGCAGCTTCTCCCTCTACGAGCAGTACTTC. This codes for CASSFSLYEQYF.

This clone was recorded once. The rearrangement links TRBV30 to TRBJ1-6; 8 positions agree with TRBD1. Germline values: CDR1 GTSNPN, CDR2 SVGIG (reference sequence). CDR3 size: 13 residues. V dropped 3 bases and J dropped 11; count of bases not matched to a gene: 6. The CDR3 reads CAWSEAGGTPLHF. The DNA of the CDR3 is TGTGCCTGGAGCGAAGCAGGGGGCACACCCCTCCACTTT.

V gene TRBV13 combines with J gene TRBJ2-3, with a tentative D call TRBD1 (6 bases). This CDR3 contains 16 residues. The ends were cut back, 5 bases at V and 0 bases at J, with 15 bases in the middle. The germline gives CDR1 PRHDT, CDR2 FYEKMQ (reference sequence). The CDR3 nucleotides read TGTGCCAGCAGCACCTGGGACACCACTAGCACAGATACGCAGTATTTT. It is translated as CASSTWDTTSTDTQYF.

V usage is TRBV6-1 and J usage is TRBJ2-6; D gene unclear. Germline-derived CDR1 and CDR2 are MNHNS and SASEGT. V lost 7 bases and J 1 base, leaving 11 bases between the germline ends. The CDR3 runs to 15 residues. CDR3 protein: CASTTSVSGANVLTF. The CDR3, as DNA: TGTGCCAGCACCACCTCGGTATCTGGGGCCAACGTCCTGACTTTC.

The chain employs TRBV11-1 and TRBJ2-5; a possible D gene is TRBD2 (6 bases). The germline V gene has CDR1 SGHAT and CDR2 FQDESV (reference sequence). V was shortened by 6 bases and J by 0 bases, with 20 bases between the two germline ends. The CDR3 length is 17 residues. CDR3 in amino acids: CASSDRRLDLYQETQYF. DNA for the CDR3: TGTGCCAGCAGTGATAGACGACTAGACCTGTACCAAGAGACCCAGTACTTC.

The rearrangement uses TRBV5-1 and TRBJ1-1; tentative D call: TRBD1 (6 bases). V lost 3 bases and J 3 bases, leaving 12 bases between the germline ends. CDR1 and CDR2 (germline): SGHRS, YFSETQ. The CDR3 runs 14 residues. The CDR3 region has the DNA TGCGCCAGCAGCTCCAGGGGTTATCACACTGAAGCTTTCTTT. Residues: CASSSRGYHTEAFF.

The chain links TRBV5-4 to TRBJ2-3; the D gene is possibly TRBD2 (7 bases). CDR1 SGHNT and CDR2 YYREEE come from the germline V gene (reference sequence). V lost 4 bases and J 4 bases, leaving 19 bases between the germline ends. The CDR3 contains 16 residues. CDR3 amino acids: CASSQDRGAGADTQYF. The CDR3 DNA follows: TGTGCCAGCAGCCAAGATCGGGGGGCCGGCGCAGATACGCAGTATTTT. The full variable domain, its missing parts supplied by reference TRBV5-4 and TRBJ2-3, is ETGVTQSPTHLIKTRGQQVTLRCSSQSGHNTVSWYQQALGQGPQFIFQYYREEENGRGNFPPRFSGLQFPNYSSELNVNALELDDSALYLCASSQDRGAGADTQYFGPGTRLTVL.

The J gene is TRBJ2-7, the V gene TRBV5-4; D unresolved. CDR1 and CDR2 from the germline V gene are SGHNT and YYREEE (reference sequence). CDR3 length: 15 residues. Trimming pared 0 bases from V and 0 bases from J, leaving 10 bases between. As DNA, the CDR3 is TGTGCCAGCAGCTTGGCACACCTCAACTCCTACGAGCAGTACTTC. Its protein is CASSLAHLNSYEQYF.

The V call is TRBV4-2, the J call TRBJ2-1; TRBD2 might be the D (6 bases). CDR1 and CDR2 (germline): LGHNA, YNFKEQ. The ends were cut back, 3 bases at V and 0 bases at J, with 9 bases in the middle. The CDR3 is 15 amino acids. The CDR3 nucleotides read TGTGCCAGCAGCCAGAGCGGGCCCTCCTACAATGAGCAGTTCTTC. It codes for CASSQSGPSYNEQFF.

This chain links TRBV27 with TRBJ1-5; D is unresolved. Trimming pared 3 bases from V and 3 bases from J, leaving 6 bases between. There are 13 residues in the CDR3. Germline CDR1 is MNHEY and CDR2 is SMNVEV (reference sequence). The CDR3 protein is CASSFLPNQPQHF. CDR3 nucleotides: TGTGCCAGCAGTTTCCTCCCCAATCAGCCCCAGCATTTT.

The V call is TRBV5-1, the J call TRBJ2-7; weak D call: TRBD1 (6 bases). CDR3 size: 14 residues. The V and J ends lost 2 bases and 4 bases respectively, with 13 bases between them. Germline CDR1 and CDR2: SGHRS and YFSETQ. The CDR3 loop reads CASSFLGAGYEQYF. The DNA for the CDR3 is TGCGCCAGCAGCTTCCTGGGGGCCGGGTACGAGCAGTACTTC.

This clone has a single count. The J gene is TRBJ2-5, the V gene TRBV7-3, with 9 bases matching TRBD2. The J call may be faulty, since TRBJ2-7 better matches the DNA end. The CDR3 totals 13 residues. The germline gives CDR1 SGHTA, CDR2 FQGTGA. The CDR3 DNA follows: TGTGCCAGCAGCTTCGGGACTAGCACCGAGCAGTACTTC. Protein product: CASSFGTSTEQYF.

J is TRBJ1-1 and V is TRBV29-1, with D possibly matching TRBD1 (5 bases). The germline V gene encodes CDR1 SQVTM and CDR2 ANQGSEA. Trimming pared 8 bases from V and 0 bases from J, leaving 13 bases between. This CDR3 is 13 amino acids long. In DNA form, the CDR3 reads TGCAGCTACAGGCTTAGGCTGAACACTGAAGCTTTCTTT. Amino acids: CSYRLRLNTEAFF.

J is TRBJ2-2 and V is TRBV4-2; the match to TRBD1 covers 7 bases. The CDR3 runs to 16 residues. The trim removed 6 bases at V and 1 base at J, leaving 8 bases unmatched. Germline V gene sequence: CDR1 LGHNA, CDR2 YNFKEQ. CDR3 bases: TGTGCCAGCAGACCCGGGACAGCCCTGAACACCGGGGAGCTGTTTTTT. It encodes CASRPGTALNTGELFF.

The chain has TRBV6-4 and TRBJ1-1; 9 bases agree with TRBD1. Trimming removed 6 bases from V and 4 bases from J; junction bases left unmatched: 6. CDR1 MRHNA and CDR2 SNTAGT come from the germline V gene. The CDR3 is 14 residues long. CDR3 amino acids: CASRPTGGSTEAFF. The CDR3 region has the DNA TGTGCCAGCAGACCGACAGGGGGGAGCACTGAAGCTTTCTTT.

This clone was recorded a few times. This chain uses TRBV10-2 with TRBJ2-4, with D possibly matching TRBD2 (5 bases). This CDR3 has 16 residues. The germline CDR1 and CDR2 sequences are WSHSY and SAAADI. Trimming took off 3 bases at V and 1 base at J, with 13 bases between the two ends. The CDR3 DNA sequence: TGCGCCAGCAGTGAATGGGGAGATTCCGCCAAAAACATTCAGTACTTC. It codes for CASSEWGDSAKNIQYF.

The CDR3 DNA follows: TGCGCCAGCAGCCAAGCTCACCGGGGGACAGGGCCCTACGAGCAGTACTTC. This encodes CASSQAHRGTGPYEQYF. The chain uses TRBV4-1 and TRBJ2-5, with 9 bases lining up with TRBD1. TRBJ2-7 explains the end of the DNA better; the J call may be wrong. This CDR3 comprises 17 residues. Per the germline V gene, CDR1 is MGHRA and CDR2 is YSYEKL.

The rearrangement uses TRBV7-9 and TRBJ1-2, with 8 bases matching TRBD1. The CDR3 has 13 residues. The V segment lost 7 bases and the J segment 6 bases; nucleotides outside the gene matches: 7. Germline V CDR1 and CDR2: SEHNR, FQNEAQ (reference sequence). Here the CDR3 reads CASIGTGEDGYTF. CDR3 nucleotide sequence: TGTGCCAGCATCGGGACAGGTGAGGATGGCTACACCTTC.

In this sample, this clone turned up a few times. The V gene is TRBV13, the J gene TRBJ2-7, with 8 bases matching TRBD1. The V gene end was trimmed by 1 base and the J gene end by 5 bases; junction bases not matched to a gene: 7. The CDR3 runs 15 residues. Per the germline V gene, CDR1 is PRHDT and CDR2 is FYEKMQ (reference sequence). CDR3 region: CASSLVAGGFNEQYF. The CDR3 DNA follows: TGTGCCAGCAGCTTAGTCGCAGGGGGCTTCAACGAGCAGTACTTC. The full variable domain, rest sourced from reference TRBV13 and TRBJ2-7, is AAGVIQSPRHLIKEKRETATLKCYPIPRHDTVYWYQQGPGQDPQFLISFYEKMQSDKGSIPDRFSAQQFSDYHSELNMSSLELGDSALYFCASSLVAGGFNEQYFGPGTRLTVT.

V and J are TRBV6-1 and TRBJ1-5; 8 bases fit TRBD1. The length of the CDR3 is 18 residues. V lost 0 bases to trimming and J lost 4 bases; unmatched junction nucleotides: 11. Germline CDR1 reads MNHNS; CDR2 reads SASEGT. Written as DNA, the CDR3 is TGTGCCAGCAGTGAAGCGAAACCAGGGGGCCGCCGGAATCAGCCCCAGCATTTT. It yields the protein CASSEAKPGGRRNQPQHF.

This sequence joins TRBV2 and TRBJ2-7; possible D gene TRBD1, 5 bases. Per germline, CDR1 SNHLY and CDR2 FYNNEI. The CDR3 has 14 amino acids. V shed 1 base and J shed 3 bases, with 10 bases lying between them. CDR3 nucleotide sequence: TGTGCCAGCAGTGAAGGAAGGCAGGGCTACGAGCAGTACTTC. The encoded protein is CASSEGRQGYEQYF.

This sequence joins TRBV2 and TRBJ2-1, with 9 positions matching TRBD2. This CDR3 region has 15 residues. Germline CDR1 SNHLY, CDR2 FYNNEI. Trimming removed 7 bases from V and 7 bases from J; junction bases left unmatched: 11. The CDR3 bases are TGTGCCAGCACGGAGCCCGGGACTAGCTATAATGAGCAGTTCTTC. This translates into CASTEPGTSYNEQFF.

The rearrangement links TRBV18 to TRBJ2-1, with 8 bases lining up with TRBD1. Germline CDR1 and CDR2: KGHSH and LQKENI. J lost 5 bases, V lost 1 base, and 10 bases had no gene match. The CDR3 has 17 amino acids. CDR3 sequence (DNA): TGTGCCAGCTCACCACAACAGGACAGGGCGGTTAACAATGAGCAGTTCTTC. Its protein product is CASSPQQDRAVNNEQFF.

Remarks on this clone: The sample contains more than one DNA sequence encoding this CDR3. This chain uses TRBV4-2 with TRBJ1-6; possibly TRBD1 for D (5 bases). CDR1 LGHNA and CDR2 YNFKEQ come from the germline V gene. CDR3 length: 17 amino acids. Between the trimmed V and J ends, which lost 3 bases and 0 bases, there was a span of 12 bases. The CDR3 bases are TGTGCCAGCAGCCAGGATGGGGGGAGCTCCTATAATTCACCCCTCCACTTT. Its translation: CASSQDGGSSYNSPLHF.

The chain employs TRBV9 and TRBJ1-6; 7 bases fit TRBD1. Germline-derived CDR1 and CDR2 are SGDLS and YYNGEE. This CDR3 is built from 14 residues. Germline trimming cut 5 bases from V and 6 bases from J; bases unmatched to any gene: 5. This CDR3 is CASRGGTVNSPLHF. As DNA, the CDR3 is TGTGCCAGCAGAGGCGGGACAGTTAATTCACCCCTCCACTTT.